The 17 T cell receptor beta chains presented below share a single source sample, sequenced in a study of blood T cell repertoires in COVID-19 (TCRdb year 2020). Preparation of the library involved the immunoSEQ multiplex PCR assay. TCRdb carries this immuneACCESS record with in-frame sequences only. Its versions omit some clonotypes, under half of them owing to an unresolved V gene in the studies checked, with the rest unexplained. This sample is represented by 190,000 or so clones; about 91% of them were singletons. The top ten hold roughly 4% of the sample. Sequences were obtained from peripheral blood. The receptors come from a woman under 40 with acute or convalescent COVID-19.

V and J are TRBV6-2 or TRBV6-3 and TRBJ2-7, with no clear D. The germline V gene has CDR1 MNHEY and CDR2 SVGEGT. This CDR3 is built from 13 residues. V gave up 2 bases and J gave up 3 bases, with 8 bases separating them. In DNA form, the CDR3 reads TGTGCCAGCAGTTACGGTAGACTCTACGAGCAGTACTTC. It specifies CASSYGRLYEQYF.

The rearrangement links TRBV29-1 to TRBJ2-1; TRBD2 might be the D (5 bases). V gave up 7 bases and J gave up 2 bases, with 24 bases separating them. Germline values: CDR1 SQVTM, CDR2 ANQGSEA. The CDR3 spans 17 residues. CDR3 DNA: TGCAGCGCCAGAGTATCCCCGGGAACCCTCCCCTACAATGAGCAGTTCTTC. It specifies CSARVSPGTLPYNEQFF.

The chain links TRBV5-1 to TRBJ2-7; 9 bases map to TRBD1. CDR3 length: 13 residues. The V and J ends lost 2 bases and 5 bases, in that order; junction bases with no gene match: 2. CDR1 and CDR2 (germline): SGHRS, YFSETQ. Written as DNA, the CDR3 is TGCGCCAGCAGCTTCGGACAGGGGAACGAGCAGTACTTC. It yields the protein CASSFGQGNEQYF.

The V call is TRBV3-1 (or the pseudogene TRBV3-2), the J call TRBJ1-4; 7 nucleotides match TRBD1. Germline assignment: CDR1 LGHDT and CDR2 YNNKEL (reference sequence). V was pared by 4 bases and J by 7 bases, with 12 bases of the junction left unmatched. CDR3 length: 16 residues. CDR3: CASSRKSGTAVEKLFF. CDR3 nucleotides: TGTGCCAGCAGCCGAAAATCCGGGACAGCAGTTGAAAAACTGTTTTTT.

The rearrangement links TRBV18 to TRBJ1-5; possible D gene TRBD1, 5 bases. The length of the CDR3 is 13 residues. Germline loops: CDR1 KGHSH, CDR2 LQKENI. Trimming took 2 bases from V and 3 from J, leaving 5 bases between them. CDR3 loop: CASSPGANQPQHF. In nucleotides, the CDR3 is TGTGCCAGCTCACCAGGGGCCAATCAGCCCCAGCATTTT.

The chain couples TRBV5-1 to TRBJ2-3; D is unclear. The CDR3 loop spans 15 amino acids. In germline, CDR1 is SGHRS, CDR2 YFSETQ. V lost 1 base to trimming and J lost 3 bases, with 12 bases between them. CDR3 region: CASSLRQYGTDTQYF. CDR3 nucleotides: TGCGCCAGCAGCTTGAGGCAGTACGGGACAGATACGCAGTATTTT.

V is TRBV6-4 and J is TRBJ2-7; unclear D gene. Trimming removed 7 bases at V and 0 bases at J, with 19 bases between. In germline, CDR1 is MRHNA, CDR2 SNTAGT. This CDR3 spans 16 amino acids. DNA for the CDR3: TGTGCCAGCACCGTCAGACTGTTCCGATGCTCCTACGAGCAGTACTTC. Translated: CASTVRLFRCSYEQYF.

The chain links TRBV5-1 to TRBJ2-7, with D possibly being TRBD2 (6 bases). This CDR3 is 14 amino acids long. Germline loops: CDR1 SGHRS, CDR2 YFSETQ. V lost 0 bases, J lost 5 bases, and 12 bases lay in between. CDR3 sequence: CASSLVAGSDEQYF. For the CDR3, the DNA is TGCGCCAGCAGCTTGGTTGCGGGATCTGACGAGCAGTACTTC.

This chain connects TRBV27 to TRBJ2-7; 9 nucleotides align to TRBD1. In germline, CDR1 is MNHEY, CDR2 SMNVEV (reference sequence). The CDR3 length is 14 residues. The V segment lost 2 bases and the J segment 5 bases; nucleotides outside the gene matches: 4. The CDR3 here is CASSLLGTGNEQYF. The CDR3 region has the DNA TGTGCCAGCAGTTTACTAGGGACAGGGAACGAGCAGTACTTC.

The chain uses TRBV3-1 (or the pseudogene TRBV3-2) and TRBJ2-5; D unclear. With 1 base removed from V and 2 bases from J, the gap between germline ends came to 5 bases. The CDR3 contains 13 residues. From germline, CDR1 is LGHDT and CDR2 YNNKEL (reference sequence). The CDR3 nucleotides read TGTGCCAGCAGCCAAGGTCAGCAAGAGACCCAGTACTTC. Translated, it gives CASSQGQQETQYF.

The gene calls are TRBV10-2 and TRBJ1-2; maybe TRBD1 (5 bases). The CDR3 loop spans 15 amino acids. V gave up 6 bases and J gave up 5 bases, with 19 bases separating them. Germline assignment: CDR1 WSHSY and CDR2 SAAADI. CDR3 sequence reads: CASSPTGYGVYGYTF. The CDR3 DNA reads as TGCGCCAGCAGCCCTACAGGCTATGGGGTTTATGGCTACACCTTC.

This sequence joins TRBV18 and TRBJ1-2; D remains ambiguous. Germline V gene data show CDR1 as KGHSH and CDR2 as LQKENI. The CDR3 is made up of 16 amino acids. Trimming took off 0 bases at V and 6 bases at J, with 17 bases between the two ends. The CDR3 loop is CASSPPSLFRFNGYTF. The DNA of the CDR3 is TGTGCCAGCTCACCACCGTCACTATTCCGGTTTAATGGCTACACCTTC.

This clone showed up just a few times. The gene calls are TRBV5-1 and TRBJ2-1, with D possibly matching TRBD2 (7 bases). Germline V gives CDR1 SGHRS, CDR2 YFSETQ. This CDR3 is 15 amino acids long. Trimming cost V 4 bases and J 4 bases, with 15 bases left between them. The CDR3 region is CASSSREGGYNEQFF. The CDR3 DNA sequence: TGCGCCAGCAGCAGCCGCGAGGGGGGGTACAATGAGCAGTTCTTC.

The chain joins TRBV2 to TRBJ2-7; 7 positions match TRBD2. The junction had 6 bases not matched to a gene; V was cut back by 7 bases and J by 3 bases. CDR3 size: 13 residues. Germline lookup yields CDR1 SNHLY and CDR2 FYNNEI. The CDR3 is CASNRDYSYEQYF. Here the CDR3 DNA reads TGTGCCAGCAACCGGGACTACAGCTACGAGCAGTACTTC.

V and J are TRBV15 and TRBJ2-1; no firm D call. From germline, CDR1 is LNHNV and CDR2 YYDKDF (reference sequence). The V gene lost 0 bases and the J gene lost 8 bases, with 11 bases spanning the gap. The CDR3 is 14 amino acids. CDR3 nucleotides: TGTGCCACCAGCAGAGATGACGCGGCAGATGAGCAGTTCTTC. Translation: CATSRDDAADEQFF.

The chain joins TRBV5-1 to TRBJ2-3, with unresolved D. Germline V lookup: CDR1 SGHRS, CDR2 YFSETQ. Trimming took off 4 bases at V and 2 bases at J, with 5 bases between the two ends. The CDR3 covers 12 residues. CDR3 nucleotide sequence: TGCGCCAGCAGCGCGAACACAGATACGCAGTATTTT. Translation: CASSANTDTQYF.

This chain links TRBV5-4 with TRBJ2-7, with D perhaps matching TRBD2 (5 bases). The CDR3 spans 14 residues. V dropped 5 bases and J dropped 0 bases, with 12 bases sitting between them. Germline V gives CDR1 SGHNT, CDR2 YYREEE (reference sequence). CDR3 in DNA: TGTGCCAGCAGTCGGGATCGGAGCTCCTACGAGCAGTACTTC. Residues: CASSRDRSSYEQYF.